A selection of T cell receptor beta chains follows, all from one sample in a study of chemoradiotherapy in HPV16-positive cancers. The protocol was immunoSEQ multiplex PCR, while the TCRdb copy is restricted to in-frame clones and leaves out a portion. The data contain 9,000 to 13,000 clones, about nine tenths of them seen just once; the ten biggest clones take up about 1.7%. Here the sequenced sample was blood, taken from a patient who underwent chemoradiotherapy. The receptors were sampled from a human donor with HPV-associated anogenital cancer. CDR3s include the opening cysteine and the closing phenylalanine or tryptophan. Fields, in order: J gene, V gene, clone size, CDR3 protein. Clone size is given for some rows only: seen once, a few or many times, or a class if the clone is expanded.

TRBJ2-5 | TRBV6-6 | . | CASSLKRGQLQETQYF
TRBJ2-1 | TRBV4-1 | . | CASSQDRQGDYNEQFF
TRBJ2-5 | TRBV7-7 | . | CASSGSSGPIQTQYF
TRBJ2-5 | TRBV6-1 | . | CASSLAEETQYF
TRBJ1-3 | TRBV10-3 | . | CAISDNGNTIYF
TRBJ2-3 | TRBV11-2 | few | CASSTGAGGGTDTQYF
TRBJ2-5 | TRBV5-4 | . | CASSLDLGRQETQYF
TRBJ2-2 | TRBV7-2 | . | CASSLTGGNTGELFF
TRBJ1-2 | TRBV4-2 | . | CASSHMGQGTGNGYTF
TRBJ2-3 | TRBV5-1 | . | CASSLGQGGTDTQYF
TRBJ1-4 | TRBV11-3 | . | CASSWGQGNEKLFF
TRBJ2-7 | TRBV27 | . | CASSLSIYRVVYEQYF
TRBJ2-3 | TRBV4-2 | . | CASSQASGGGSDTQYF
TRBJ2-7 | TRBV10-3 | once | CAISEWSSEQYF
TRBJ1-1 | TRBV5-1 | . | CASSLTGYTEAFF
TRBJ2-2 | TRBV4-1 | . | CASPRQRSNTGELFF
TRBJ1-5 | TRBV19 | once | CASSIIRATQPQHF
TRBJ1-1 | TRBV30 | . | CAWSVAVNTEAFF
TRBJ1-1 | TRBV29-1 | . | CSVPQTGALNTEAFF
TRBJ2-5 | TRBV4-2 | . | CASSLNRGGTKETQYF
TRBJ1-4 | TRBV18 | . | CASSLDSNEKLFF
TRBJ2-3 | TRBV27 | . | CASSKQRGSTTDTQYF
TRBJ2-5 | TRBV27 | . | CASRGTGGRETQYF
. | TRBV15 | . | CATSRPRGDEQYF
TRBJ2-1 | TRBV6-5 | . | CASSPPGAAVHEQFF
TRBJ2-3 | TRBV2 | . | CASMAETDTQYF
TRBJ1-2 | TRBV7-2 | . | CASSGQGLANYGYTF
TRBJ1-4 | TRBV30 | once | CAYRDRVHPYGHEKLFF